Here is one T cell receptor (beta chain) with its context. Sequenced by immunoSEQ multiplex PCR; TCRdb stores in-frame clones only, minus some. The sample holds around 18,000 clones, roughly two thirds seen once. The sample originates from a study of OX40 agonist ivuxolimab in advanced cancers. This CDR3 comprises 14 residues. Per germline, CDR1 SGHAT and CDR2 FQNNGV. V was trimmed by 4 bases and J by 3 bases, leaving 11 bases between them. The sequence derives from an adult with an advanced solid tumor such as melanoma, head and neck, liver or kidney cancer. The chain combines TRBV11-2 with TRBJ2-3, with D possibly TRBD2 on 6 matching bases. The source material was CD4+ or CD8+ T cells sorted from blood, sampled in a trial of the OX40 agonist ivuxolimab. The CDR3 region is CASSSGLFTDTQYF. The CDR3, as DNA: TGTGCCAGCAGCTCTGGACTATTTACAGATACGCAGTATTTT.